This T cell receptor beta chain came from a study of T cells in Graves' hyperthyroidism and ophthalmopathy. General observations from the study: The model identified upcoming ophthalmopathy a median approximately six months ahead of onset. By a 13 V-J model, ophthalmopathy was set apart from stable hyperthyroidism.

Per the germline V gene, CDR1 is SNHLY and CDR2 is FYNNEI. The CDR3 sequence is 15 residues long. Trimming removed 4 bases from V and 6 bases from J, with 17 bases in between. In this sample, this clonotype turned up many times. Its antigen is still unknown. Authors of the study amplified TCR beta CDR3 regions from RNA transcripts. TCR CDR3 underwent first-round RT-PCR with the HTBI primer set. TCRdb recomputed calls from the multiplex PCR reads with MiXCR, one row per CDR3 protein. The sample contains approximately 330,000 distinct CDR3 sequences, roughly 18% of which appear only once. This sequence originates from a woman aged 45-65 years with Graves' hyperthyroidism. V is TRBV2 and J is TRBJ2-3; D is perhaps TRBD2 (6 bases). The material sequenced was blood. CDR3 sequence reads: CASSALAGSLDTQYF. The CDR3 DNA is TGTGCCAGCAGTGCCCTGGCGGGATCTCTGGATACGCAGTATTTT. The full variable domain, rest sourced from reference TRBV2 and TRBJ2-3, is EPEVTQTPSHQVTQMGQEVILRCVPISNHLYFYWYRQILGQKVEFLVSFYNNEISEKSEIFDDQFSVERPDGSNFTLKIRSTKLEDSAMYFCASSALAGSLDTQYFGPGTRLTVL.